These 32 T cell receptor beta chains were sequenced from one sample in a study of lymphopenia after photon versus proton radiotherapy. The repertoire was sequenced with immunoSEQ multiplex PCR; TCRdb's copy has only in-frame clones and lacks some. The table lists about 26,000 clones, 75% to 90% of them singletons, with under 4.5% in the top ten. The sequenced sample was peripheral blood, obtained from a patient treated with photon-based radiotherapy. The receptors shown here come from a woman aged 50 to 60 with pancreatic cancer.

This chain uses TRBV10-3 with TRBJ1-1; D possibly corresponds to TRBD1 (5 bases). Germline V gives CDR1 ENHRY, CDR2 SYGVKD. This CDR3 has 14 residues. V was shortened by 1 base and J by 7 bases, with 13 bases between the two germline ends. As DNA, the CDR3 is TGTGCCATCAGTGAGTACGGGGGAGGAGGTGAAGCTTTCTTT. Protein: CAISEYGGGGEAFF.

This clone has just one count. The V and J genes are TRBV18 and TRBJ2-7, with D perhaps matching TRBD1 (5 bases). The V end lost 5 bases, the J end lost 7 bases, and 24 bases lay between the germline ends. This CDR3 region has 16 residues. Germline loops: CDR1 KGHSH, CDR2 LQKENI. The CDR3 region has the DNA TGTGCCAGCTCATCTCAAGGAACAGGAATTGCCTTTGAGCAGTACTTC. Translating gives CASSSQGTGIAFEQYF.

As for this clone: The junction and the germline gene differ at one end; a read error may be behind it. Other DNA sequences in this sample translate to the same CDR3. This chain connects TRBV19 to TRBJ1-5; 7 nucleotides line up with TRBD1. CDR3 length equals 19 residues. CDR1 LNHDA and CDR2 SQIVND come from the germline V gene (reference sequence). As DNA, the CDR3 is TGTGCCAGTAGTACACGACAGGGTCCTCCATCTAATAGCAATCAGCCTCAGCATTTT. It yields the protein CASSTRQGPPSNSNQPQHF. Complete variable domain (other parts from reference TRBV19 and TRBJ1-5): DGGITQSPKYLFRKEGQNVTLSCEQNLNHDAMYWYRQDPGQGLRLIYYSQIVNDFQKGDIAEGYSVSREKKESFPLTVTSAQKNPTAFYLCASSTRQGPPSNSNQPQHFGDGTRLSIL.

This chain connects TRBV7-2 to TRBJ2-7; 8 bases fit TRBD2. Trimming took 5 bases from V and 3 from J; bases not matched to a gene: 6. The CDR3 runs to 14 residues. CDR1 is SGHTA and CDR2 is FQGNSA in the germline V gene. CDR3 amino acids: CASSPGGQGYEQYF. The CDR3 nucleotides are TGTGCCAGCAGCCCGGGGGGGCAGGGCTACGAGCAGTACTTC.

This clone appeared a few times. The chain combines TRBV2 with TRBJ2-7; D unresolved. With 3 bases removed from V and 6 bases from J, the gap between germline ends came to 6 bases. Germline-derived CDR1 and CDR2 are SNHLY and FYNNEI. This CDR3 comprises 11 residues. CDR3 residues: CASSDAVEQYF. CDR3 in DNA: TGTGCCAGCAGTGACGCAGTCGAGCAGTACTTC.

The chain employs TRBV5-4 and TRBJ2-7; D tentatively reads TRBD1 or TRBD2 (5 bases each). Germline V gives CDR1 SGHNT, CDR2 YYREEE (reference sequence). CDR3 length: 13 residues. The V end lost 5 bases, the J end lost 0 bases, and 9 bases lay between the germline ends. CDR3 in amino acids: CASSPGASYEQYF. The CDR3 DNA sequence: TGTGCCAGCAGTCCCGGGGCCTCCTACGAGCAGTACTTC. Looking up the rest from reference TRBV5-4 and TRBJ2-7 gives the full variable domain: ETGVTQSPTHLIKTRGQQVTLRCSSQSGHNTVSWYQQALGQGPQFIFQYYREEENGRGNFPPRFSGLQFPNYSSELNVNALELDDSALYLCASSPGASYEQYFGPGTRLTVT.

The chain recombines TRBV7-9 with TRBJ2-7; 11 positions match TRBD2. Germline V CDR1 and CDR2: SEHNR, FQNEAQ (reference sequence). Trimming removed 5 bases from V and 0 bases from J; junction bases left unmatched: 3. The CDR3 is 15 residues long. The CDR3 here is CASSVLAGDSYEQYF. The CDR3 region has the DNA TGTGCCAGCAGCGTACTAGCGGGAGACTCCTACGAGCAGTACTTC.

The genes are TRBV2 and TRBJ2-4; D call uncertain. The CDR3 sequence is 15 residues long. V was trimmed by 1 base and J by 8 bases, leaving 15 bases between them. Per germline, CDR1 SNHLY and CDR2 FYNNEI. The CDR3 reads CASSEEVLGVYIQYF. CDR3 DNA: TGTGCCAGCAGTGAAGAGGTGCTGGGCGTGTACATTCAGTACTTC.

The chain joins TRBV10-2 to TRBJ1-1; D is unclear. The CDR3 length is 14 residues. Germline CDR1 is WSHSY and CDR2 is SAAADI. V was clipped by 2 bases and J by 2 bases, with 9 bases between them. The CDR3 nucleotides read TGCGCCAGCAGTGAGCCAGGCCTCAACACTGAAGCTTTCTTT. This translates into CASSEPGLNTEAFF.

V usage is TRBV30 and J usage is TRBJ2-6, with D maybe TRBD2 (6 bases). The V end was cut by 3 bases, the J end by 0 bases, with 9 bases between. The CDR3 extends over 15 amino acids. Germline lookup yields CDR1 GTSNPN and CDR2 SVGIG (reference sequence). In nucleotides, the CDR3 is TGTGCCTGGAGGCGGGGCTCCTCTGGGGCCAACGTCCTGACTTTC. Its protein product is CAWRRGSSGANVLTF. The full variable domain, completed using reference TRBV30 and TRBJ2-6, is SQTIHQWPATLVQPVGSPLSLECTVEGTSNPNLYWYRQAAGRGLQLLFYSVGIGQISSEVPQNLSASRPQDRQFILSSKKLLLSDSGFYLCAWRRGSSGANVLTFGAGSRLTVL.

V is TRBV30 and J is TRBJ2-7; the D gene is possibly TRBD2 (5 bases). Trimming took off 0 bases at V and 3 bases at J, with 9 bases between the two ends. Germline CDR1 is GTSNPN and CDR2 is SVGIG (reference sequence). This CDR3 comprises 13 residues. The CDR3 loop reads CAWSVVAGYEQYF. The CDR3 nucleotides are TGTGCCTGGAGTGTGGTGGCGGGCTACGAGCAGTACTTC.

The chain is built from TRBV5-6 and TRBJ1-3; no firm D call. The CDR3 runs to 15 residues. CDR1 is SGHDT, CDR2 YYEEEE, per germline. Trimming shortened V by 0 bases and J by 0 bases, and 7 bases separated the two germline ends. CDR3 amino acids: CASSLAAPSGNTIYF. As DNA, the CDR3 is TGTGCCAGCAGCTTGGCGGCCCCCTCTGGAAACACCATATATTTT.

The gene calls are TRBV9 and TRBJ2-1; the match to TRBD2 covers 8 bases. This CDR3 has 17 amino acids. Germline CDR1 and CDR2: SGDLS and YYNGEE. J lost 2 bases, V lost 4 bases, and 11 bases had no gene match. This chain's CDR3 is CASSTTSGLGTYNEQFF. DNA of the CDR3: TGTGCCAGCAGCACAACCTCGGGACTAGGAACCTACAATGAGCAGTTCTTC.

Only one count was recorded for this clone. V is TRBV28 and J is TRBJ2-7; no clear D gene. CDR1 is MDHEN and CDR2 is SYDVKM in the germline V gene. This CDR3 has 11 amino acids. Between the trimmed V and J ends, which lost 8 bases and 4 bases, there was a span of 9 bases. The CDR3 spells CASSTLYEQYF. CDR3 DNA: TGTGCCAGCTCCACCCTTTACGAGCAGTACTTC.

J is TRBJ2-5 and V is TRBV5-1; TRBD1 matches 9 bases. Unmatched junction bases numbered 9, after V lost 0 bases and J lost 3 bases. The germline gives CDR1 SGHRS, CDR2 YFSETQ. The CDR3 is 17 amino acids. DNA for the CDR3: TGCGCCAGCAGCTTGGATTTGGCAGGACAGGGGAAAGAGACCCAGTACTTC. The encoded protein is CASSLDLAGQGKETQYF.

V gene TRBV15 combines with J gene TRBJ1-2; TRBD1 is a possible D gene (6 bases). Between the trimmed V and J ends, which lost 5 bases and 3 bases, there was a span of 16 bases. Germline-derived CDR1 and CDR2 are LNHNV and YYDKDF (reference sequence). The CDR3 runs to 15 residues. For the CDR3, the DNA is TGTGCCACCAGCCCGCGGGGGGCCCTTGACTATGGCTACACCTTC. It encodes CATSPRGALDYGYTF. The full variable domain, in which reference TRBV15 and TRBJ1-2 provide the parts outside the CDR3, is DAMVIQNPRYQVTQFGKPVTLSCSQTLNHNVMYWYQQKSSQAPKLLFHYYDKDFNNEADTPDNFQSRRPNTSFCFLDIRSPGLGDTAMYLCATSPRGALDYGYTFGSGTRLTVV.

This clone was seen only a few times. The chain has TRBV7-9 and TRBJ2-7, with D perhaps matching TRBD2 (5 bases). This CDR3 region has 11 residues. The germline V and J ends were trimmed by 5 bases and 10 bases, with 12 bases remaining between them. In germline, CDR1 is SEHNR, CDR2 FQNEAQ (reference sequence). CDR3: CASSTGPSQYF. The DNA for the CDR3 is TGTGCCAGCAGCACTGGTCCTAGCCAGTACTTC.

In this sample, this clone turned up a few times. This chain uses TRBV28 with TRBJ1-2; D remains ambiguous. V dropped 11 bases and J dropped 6 bases, with 16 bases sitting between them. CDR1 and CDR2 (germline): MDHEN, SYDVKM. There are 12 residues in the CDR3. CDR3 sequence reads: CAAASGPHGYTF. For the CDR3, the DNA is TGTGCCGCGGCCTCGGGCCCCCATGGCTACACCTTC.

The V call is TRBV10-1, the J call TRBJ2-1; D tentatively reads TRBD1 or TRBD2 (6 bases each). V lost 6 bases and J lost 6, with 18 bases in between. Germline assignment: CDR1 WNHNN and CDR2 SYGVQD (reference sequence). The length of the CDR3 is 15 residues. The CDR3 region has the DNA TGCGCCAGCAGCGTACAGGGTGGAGGGGTCAATGAGCAGTTCTTC. This gives the protein CASSVQGGGVNEQFF.

This sequence joins TRBV11-2 and TRBJ2-7; 7 bases agree with TRBD2. There are 14 residues in the CDR3. Germline CDR1 SGHAT, CDR2 FQNNGV. The V segment lost 6 bases and the J segment 5 bases; nucleotides outside the gene matches: 10. The CDR3 region is CASSSSGNRNEQYF. The CDR3 DNA follows: TGTGCCAGCAGTTCGAGCGGGAATCGAAACGAGCAGTACTTC.

This clone was counted between two and nine times. The V gene is TRBV28, the J gene TRBJ1-5, with D perhaps TRBD1 (5 bases). V dropped 4 bases and J dropped 1 base, with 20 bases sitting between them. CDR1 is MDHEN, CDR2 SYDVKM, per germline. The CDR3 is 18 amino acids. CDR3 region: CASSSNRQGPNSNQPQHF. The CDR3 bases are TGTGCCAGCAGTTCAAACCGGCAGGGCCCTAACAGCAATCAGCCCCAGCATTTT.

The J gene is TRBJ2-7, the V gene TRBV5-4; 16 bases line up with TRBD2. CDR3 length: 17 residues. Trimming cost V 4 bases and J 6 bases; bases outside gene matches: 10. The V gene's germline CDR1 is SGHNT and CDR2 YYREEE (reference sequence). The CDR3 bases are TGTGCCAGCAGCCCGGGACTAGCGGGAGGGCCGGTCTTCGAGCAGTACTTC. Residues: CASSPGLAGGPVFEQYF.

The chain carries TRBV28 and TRBJ2-3, with TRBD1 matching over 9 bases. Trimming removed 3 bases from V and 2 bases from J; junction bases left unmatched: 12. The CDR3 extends over 18 amino acids. In germline, CDR1 is MDHEN, CDR2 SYDVKM. The CDR3 spells CASSFDLTGGGVTDTQYF. DNA of the CDR3: TGTGCCAGCAGTTTTGACCTGACAGGGGGTGGGGTCACAGATACGCAGTATTTT. Together with reference TRBV28 and TRBJ2-3, the CDR3 gives the full variable domain: DVKVTQSSRYLVKRTGEKVFLECVQDMDHENMFWYRQDPGLGLRLIYFSYDVKMKEKGDIPEGYSVSREKKERFSLILESASTNQTSMYLCASSFDLTGGGVTDTQYFGPGTRLTVL.

On this clone itself: Other DNA variants within this sample encode the same CDR3. The chain recombines TRBV29-1 with TRBJ2-1, with TRBD2 matching 16 bases. Germline lookup yields CDR1 SQVTM and CDR2 ANQGSEA. The trim removed 5 bases at V and 1 base at J, leaving 5 bases unmatched. This CDR3 is 17 amino acids long. This chain's CDR3 is CSVQGTSGRGSYNEQFF. CDR3 DNA sequence: TGCAGCGTTCAAGGGACTAGCGGGAGGGGGTCCTACAATGAGCAGTTCTTC.

The chain joins TRBV27 to TRBJ1-5; the D is unclear. The germline CDR1 and CDR2 sequences are MNHEY and SMNVEV (reference sequence). The CDR3 spans 13 residues. V lost 1 base and J lost 7, with 8 bases in between. The CDR3 DNA sequence: TGTGCCAGCAGTTTATTTTCAGAACAGCCCCAGCATTTT. Residues: CASSLFSEQPQHF.

The genes are TRBV4-1 and TRBJ1-3; the D is unclear. The CDR3 spans 17 residues. Germline V lookup: CDR1 MGHRA, CDR2 YSYEKL. Trimming stripped 4 bases from V and 0 bases from J, with 16 bases between. CDR3 in amino acids: CASSPRADGLSGNTIYF. Here the CDR3 DNA reads TGCGCCAGCAGCCCTAGGGCCGACGGCCTCTCTGGAAACACCATATATTTT.

CDR3 region: CASRRDVSEKLFF. The CDR3 region has the DNA TGTGCCAGCAGGAGGGACGTTAGCGAAAAACTGTTTTTT. The chain links TRBV6-6 to TRBJ1-4, with D tentatively TRBD1 (5 bases). Germline assignment: CDR1 MNHNY and CDR2 SVGAGI (reference sequence). The CDR3 runs 13 residues. The V end was cut by 6 bases, the J end by 8 bases, with 13 bases between.

The V gene is TRBV9, the J gene TRBJ2-5; weak D call: TRBD1 (5 bases). The CDR3 is made up of 16 amino acids. The germline V gene encodes CDR1 SGDLS and CDR2 YYNGEE. Trimming took 2 bases from V and 1 from J, leaving 15 bases between them. This CDR3 is CASSVGAGQAQETQYF. CDR3 bases: TGTGCCAGCAGCGTTGGAGCAGGACAAGCCCAAGAGACCCAGTACTTC.

The chain joins TRBV4-3 to TRBJ2-3; 12 nucleotides match TRBD2. CDR1 is LGHNA and CDR2 is YSLEER in the germline V gene. Trimming at V came to 4 bases and at J to 4 bases, leaving 9 bases not matched to a gene. The CDR3 has 17 amino acids. This CDR3 reads CASSPGRASGRADTQYF. For the CDR3, the DNA is TGCGCCAGCAGCCCTGGGAGGGCTAGCGGGAGGGCAGATACGCAGTATTTT.

This clone came up a few times. The V and J genes are TRBV15 and TRBJ2-7; 15 nucleotides line up with TRBD2. The CDR3 has 16 residues. V lost 5 bases, J lost 3 bases, and 5 bases stayed unmatched. From germline, CDR1 is LNHNV and CDR2 YYDKDF (reference sequence). CDR3 nucleotide sequence: TGTGCCACCAGCCTCGGGACTAGCGGGAGGATCTACGAGCAGTACTTC. It encodes CATSLGTSGRIYEQYF.

The chain carries TRBV5-1 and TRBJ2-6, with a tentative D call TRBD2 (5 bases). With 3 bases removed from V and 0 bases from J, the gap between germline ends came to 13 bases. The CDR3 has 17 residues. Germline CDR1 reads SGHRS; CDR2 reads YFSETQ. This chain's CDR3 is CASSSGRGFSGANVLTF. CDR3 coding DNA: TGCGCCAGCAGCTCCGGACGGGGATTCTCTGGGGCCAACGTCCTGACTTTC.

The chain is built from TRBV7-2 and TRBJ2-5; 8 nucleotides match TRBD1. This CDR3 contains 15 residues. Losses at the gene ends were 5 bases for V and 2 bases for J; bases not matched to a gene: 7. CDR1 and CDR2 (germline): SGHTA, FQGNSA. In nucleotides, the CDR3 is TGTGCCAGCAGCCGAGAGACAGGGGTTCAAGAGACCCAGTACTTC. Amino acid sequence: CASSRETGVQETQYF.